A single sample gave rise to the 26 T cell receptor beta chains below, sequenced in a study of blood T cells in healthy people across ages. The authors ran a second PCR of roughly 6 to 12 cycles using a sample-barcoded 5' primer and a J-beta primer mix. Each CDR3 protein gets one entry after TCRdb re-called the 5' RACE reads with MiXCR. Of about 780,000 distinct CDR3 sequences in the sample, about 26% were seen once. In addition, the sample was reused for a study of T cells of mothers and their children.

The sequenced sample was blood. The receptors come from a boy younger than 18 in good health.

The V call is TRBV2, the J call TRBJ1-5; 8 bases are shared with TRBD1. The CDR3 contains 16 residues. Trimming cost V 5 bases and J 3 bases; bases outside gene matches: 9. CDR1 is SNHLY, CDR2 FYNNEI, per germline. The CDR3, as DNA: TGTGCCAGCAGTTTGCAGGGGGCGCAATCCAATCAGCCCCAGCATTTT. Its translation is CASSLQGAQSNQPQHF.

This clonotype was found many times. The V call is TRBV7-9, the J call TRBJ2-3; the D call may be TRBD1 or TRBD2 (6 bases each). This CDR3 region has 14 residues. CDR1 SEHNR and CDR2 FQNEAQ come from the germline V gene (reference sequence). The ends were cut back, 3 bases at V and 5 bases at J, with 12 bases in the middle. The CDR3, as DNA: TGTGCCAGCAGCTTCCAGGGGCGGGGAGATACGCAGTATTTT. It specifies CASSFQGRGDTQYF. Together with reference TRBV7-9 and TRBJ2-3, the CDR3 gives the full variable domain: DTGVSQNPRHKITKRGQNVTFRCDPISEHNRLYWYRQTLGQGPEFLTYFQNEAQLEKSRLLSDRFSAERPKGSFSTLEIQRTEQGDSAMYLCASSFQGRGDTQYFGPGTRLTVL.

This chain uses TRBV7-3 with TRBJ1-6; tentative D call: TRBD1 (6 bases). Germline V gene lookup returns CDR1 SGHTA and CDR2 FQGTGA. Trimming removed 2 bases from V and 7 bases from J, with 9 bases in between. This CDR3 comprises 14 residues. The CDR3, as DNA: TGTGCCAGCAGCTTACAGGGGCCGAATTCACCCCTCCACTTT. Encoded protein: CASSLQGPNSPLHF.

This clonotype was seen a handful of times. The chain couples TRBV28 to TRBJ1-6; a possible D gene is TRBD1 (6 bases). Germline CDR1 MDHEN, CDR2 SYDVKM. CDR3 length: 12 residues. Trimming took 7 bases from V and 7 from J, leaving 8 bases between them. The DNA of the CDR3 is TGTGCCAGCAAGCAGGGGAATTCACCCCTCCACTTT. Translating it yields CASKQGNSPLHF. Full variable domain (rest looked up from reference TRBV28 and TRBJ1-6): DVKVTQSSRYLVKRTGEKVFLECVQDMDHENMFWYRQDPGLGLRLIYFSYDVKMKEKGDIPEGYSVSREKKERFSLILESASTNQTSMYLCASKQGNSPLHFGNGTRLTVT.

The chain recombines TRBV9 with TRBJ1-3; a weak D match, TRBD1 (5 bases). CDR3 size: 14 residues. V dropped 1 base and J dropped 8 bases, with 13 bases sitting between them. Germline V CDR1 and CDR2: SGDLS, YYNGEE. CDR3 residues: CASSVWTGGDTIYF. CDR3 nucleotide sequence: TGTGCCAGCAGCGTATGGACGGGAGGGGACACCATATATTTT.

Remarks on this clonotype: The junction shows a germline mismatch at one end, possibly a read error. The chain employs TRBV12-5 and TRBJ1-1, with D perhaps TRBD1 (6 bases). The CDR3 runs to 14 residues. The germline gives CDR1 LGHNT, CDR2 FRNRAP. The CDR3, as DNA: TGTGCTAGTGAGGGGGGTCGAGGGTACACTGAAGCTATCTTT. As protein: CASEGGRGYTEAIF.

A remark on this clonotype: An end of the junction differs from the germline gene, which may be a read error. This chain connects TRBV29-1 to TRBJ2-4; a weak D match, TRBD2 (6 bases). This CDR3 region has 16 residues. CDR1 and CDR2 from the germline V gene are SQVTM and ANQGSEA. CDR3 bases: TGCAGCGTTGAGTACACAGGTGAACTAGCCGAAAACATTCAGTACTTC. Amino acids: CSVEYTGELAENIQYF. Together with reference TRBV29-1 and TRBJ2-4, the CDR3 gives the full variable domain: SAVISQKPSRDICQRGTSLTIQCQVDSQVTMMFWYRQQPGQSLTLIATANQGSEATYESGFVIDKFPISRPNLTFSTLTVSNMSPEDSSIYLCSVEYTGELAENIQYFGAGTRLSVL.

This clonotype turned up a few times. The chain carries TRBV20-1 and TRBJ1-4, with D tentatively TRBD1 (6 bases). There are 16 residues in the CDR3. Germline V gene lookup returns CDR1 DFQATT and CDR2 SNEGSKA (reference sequence). V lost 0 bases and J lost 8, with 19 bases in between. The CDR3 DNA reads TGCAGTGCTAGAGATCGGAGGGGGGCGTCTCGGGAAAAACTGTTTTTT. Its protein product is CSARDRRGASREKLFF.

As for this clonotype: A much larger clone differs from this one at a single base, so this may be a read error. The chain employs TRBV11-2 and TRBJ1-1; D uncertain. V shed 0 bases and J shed 4 bases, with 3 bases lying between them. This CDR3 is 12 amino acids long. Per the germline V gene, CDR1 is SGHAT and CDR2 is FQNNGV. The CDR3: CASSLEITEAFF. In DNA, the CDR3 is TGTGCCAGCAGCTTAGAAATCACTGAAGCTTTCTTT.

A few counts support this clonotype. This chain connects TRBV5-1 to TRBJ1-3; TRBD1 matches 10 bases. With V trimmed by 6 bases and J by 2 bases, 5 bases remained unmatched. The germline gives CDR1 SGHRS, CDR2 YFSETQ. This CDR3 is built from 15 residues. DNA of the CDR3: TGCGCCAGCACCCCCGGGACAGGGGCTGGAAACACCATATATTTT. Its protein is CASTPGTGAGNTIYF.

This clonotype has at least ten counts. The chain uses TRBV4-1 and TRBJ2-7; 7 bases align to TRBD1. In germline, CDR1 is MGHRA, CDR2 YSYEKL. V was pared by 0 bases and J by 4 bases, with 6 bases of the junction left unmatched. The CDR3 covers 15 residues. CDR3 sequence (DNA): TGCGCCAGCAGCCAAGATCCCCAGGGGGTTTACGAGCAGTACTTC. Protein sequence: CASSQDPQGVYEQYF.

In its sample, this clonotype was seen many times. The chain joins TRBV2 to TRBJ2-5; 12 nucleotides agree with TRBD2. Germline CDR1 is SNHLY and CDR2 is FYNNEI. The length of the CDR3 is 14 residues. The V gene end was trimmed by 5 bases and the J gene end by 6 bases; junction bases not matched to a gene: 4. Here the CDR3 reads CASSRLAGGQTQYF. The CDR3 DNA reads as TGTGCCAGCAGTCGCCTAGCGGGGGGGCAGACCCAGTACTTC.

This clonotype was detected only a few times. The genes are TRBV6-5 and TRBJ2-1, with 10 bases fitting TRBD2. The J call is in doubt because the DNA end fits TRBJ2-5 better. The germline V gene encodes CDR1 MNHEY and CDR2 SVGAGI. CDR3 length: 19 amino acids. CDR3 bases: TGTGCCAGCAGTTTTGGTGGTAGCGGGGGGTCCTTATTTTCCAAGACCCAGTACTTC. Translating gives CASSFGGSGGSLFSKTQYF.

This clonotype was found a few times. This chain links TRBV6-1 with TRBJ2-5, with 8 nucleotides matching TRBD2. The germline V gene has CDR1 MNHNS and CDR2 SASEGT. The CDR3 totals 16 residues. Trimming cost V 1 base and J 9 bases; bases outside gene matches: 13. This chain's CDR3 is CASSEVGSGARGAQYF. CDR3 nucleotide sequence: TGTGCCAGCAGTGAAGTTGGTAGCGGGGCCCGCGGGGCCCAGTACTTC.

This chain joins TRBV19 and TRBJ2-3; D is unresolved. The CDR3 has 15 residues. V was clipped by 7 bases and J by 1 base, with 15 bases between them. Looked up from germline, CDR1 is LNHDA and CDR2 is SQIVND (reference sequence). For the CDR3, the DNA is TGTGCCAGTAAAAAGGGCTACCCGGGCACAGATACGCAGTATTTT. Its translation is CASKKGYPGTDTQYF. The whole variable domain, filled in from reference TRBV19 and TRBJ2-3, reads DGGITQSPKYLFRKEGQNVTLSCEQNLNHDAMYWYRQDPGQGLRLIYYSQIVNDFQKGDIAEGYSVSREKKESFPLTVTSAQKNPTAFYLCASKKGYPGTDTQYFGPGTRLTVL.

The chain combines TRBV5-1 with TRBJ2-5; D is unclear. Trimming stripped 5 bases from V and 5 bases from J, with 19 bases between. The germline CDR1 and CDR2 sequences are SGHRS and YFSETQ. The CDR3 has 15 amino acids. DNA for the CDR3: TGCGCCAGCAGTTTACCGGAAGGCGGTGGGGAGACCCAGTACTTC. It codes for CASSLPEGGGETQYF.

This clonotype was seen a handful of times. The genes are TRBV12-3 or TRBV12-4 and TRBJ2-2; unclear D gene. The CDR3 is made up of 15 amino acids. Trimming pared 5 bases from V and 5 bases from J, leaving 15 bases between. CDR3 loop: CASSQDLANTGELFF. In DNA, the CDR3 is TGTGCCAGCAGTCAAGACTTAGCTAATACCGGGGAGCTGTTTTTT.

The V call is TRBV5-6, the J call TRBJ1-5; D not certain. This CDR3 contains 12 residues. Germline V lookup: CDR1 SGHDT, CDR2 YYEEEE. V was pared by 3 bases and J by 8 bases, with 9 bases between. CDR3 loop: CASSSDLEPQHF. The CDR3 coding sequence is TGTGCCAGCAGCTCCGATTTGGAGCCCCAGCATTTT.

The chain carries TRBV5-1 and TRBJ1-1; D not resolved. There are 11 residues in the CDR3. Per germline, CDR1 SGHRS and CDR2 YFSETQ. Trimming cost V 4 bases and J 10 bases, with 11 bases left between them. CDR3 residues: CASSPGLGAFF. As DNA, the CDR3 is TGCGCCAGCAGCCCCGGTCTGGGAGCTTTCTTT.

J is TRBJ2-1 and V is TRBV5-1, with D perhaps assigned TRBD1 or TRBD2 (5 bases each). Trimming removed 3 bases at V and 0 bases at J, with 16 bases between. The CDR3 sequence is 17 residues long. Germline CDR1 reads SGHRS; CDR2 reads YFSETQ. The CDR3 sequence: CASSSSGTGSSYNEQFF. As DNA, the CDR3 is TGCGCCAGCAGCTCATCCGGGACGGGGAGCTCCTACAATGAGCAGTTCTTC.

The chain is built from TRBV7-2 and TRBJ1-2; a possible D gene is TRBD1 (5 bases). Trimming took off 5 bases at V and 4 bases at J, with 17 bases between the two ends. The CDR3 loop spans 15 amino acids. Germline CDR1 and CDR2: SGHTA and FQGNSA. The CDR3 is CASSQRGAALYGYTF. CDR3 sequence (DNA): TGTGCCAGCAGCCAACGCGGGGCAGCCCTCTATGGCTACACCTTC.

This clonotype showed up just a few times. The chain employs TRBV6-5 and TRBJ2-7, with D maybe TRBD1 (6 bases). Trimming removed 2 bases at V and 2 bases at J, with 13 bases between. Germline CDR1 and CDR2: MNHEY and SVGAGI. There are 15 residues in the CDR3. The chain's CDR3 is CASSYGRGQTYEQYF. The CDR3 DNA follows: TGTGCCAGCAGTTACGGGAGAGGACAGACCTACGAGCAGTACTTC.

The CDR3 DNA follows: TGTGCCAGCTCCCGGTCGTCCGGGGCAGGGAGCACAGATACGCAGTATTTT. It specifies CASSRSSGAGSTDTQYF. The gene calls are TRBV6-1 and TRBJ2-3; perhaps D is TRBD1 or TRBD2 (5 bases each). Germline CDR1 is MNHNS and CDR2 is SASEGT. Trimming removed 8 bases from V and 0 bases from J, with 21 bases in between. This CDR3 contains 17 residues.

J is TRBJ2-1 and V is TRBV6-2 or TRBV6-3; D is unresolved. CDR3 size: 12 residues. Germline loops: CDR1 MNHEY, CDR2 SVGEGT. V lost 6 bases and J lost 8, with 11 bases in between. CDR3 region: CASRVRQDEQFF. CDR3 nucleotides: TGTGCCAGCAGGGTCCGGCAGGATGAGCAGTTCTTC.

To note about this clonotype: The junction differs from germline at one of its ends, possibly a read error. The chain uses TRBV28 and TRBJ1-2; 11 bases map to TRBD1. The CDR3 length is 13 residues. Germline V gene sequence: CDR1 MDHEN, CDR2 SYDVKM. This CDR3 reads CASSRDRGEGYPF. The CDR3, as DNA: TGTGCCAGCAGTCGGGACAGGGGGGAGGGCTACCCCTTC.

The V and J genes are TRBV5-1 and TRBJ2-7, with D perhaps matching TRBD2 (6 bases). Per germline, CDR1 SGHRS and CDR2 YFSETQ. The CDR3 runs 13 residues. The germline V and J ends were trimmed by 5 bases and 6 bases, with 15 bases remaining between them. The CDR3 sequence: CASSLPGVSEQYF. The CDR3 DNA reads TGCGCCAGCAGTCTCCCGGGGGTGAGCGAGCAGTACTTC.